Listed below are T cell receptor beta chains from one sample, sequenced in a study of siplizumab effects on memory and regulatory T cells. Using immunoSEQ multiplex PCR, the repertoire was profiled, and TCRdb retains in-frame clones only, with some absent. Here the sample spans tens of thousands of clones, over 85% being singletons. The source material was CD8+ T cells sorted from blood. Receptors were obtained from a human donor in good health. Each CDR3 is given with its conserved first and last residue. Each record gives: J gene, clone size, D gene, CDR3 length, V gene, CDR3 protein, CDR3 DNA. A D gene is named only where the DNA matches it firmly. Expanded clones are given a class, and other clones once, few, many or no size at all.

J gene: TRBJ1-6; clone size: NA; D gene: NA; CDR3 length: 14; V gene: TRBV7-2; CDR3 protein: CAASPGQYNSPLHF; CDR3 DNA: TGTGCTGCTAGCCCGGGGCAATATAATTCACCCCTCCACTTT
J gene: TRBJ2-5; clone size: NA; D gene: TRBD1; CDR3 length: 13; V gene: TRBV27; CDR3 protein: CASRSGGQETQYF; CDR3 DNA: TGTGCCAGCAGGTCAGGGGGCCAGGAGACCCAGTACTTC
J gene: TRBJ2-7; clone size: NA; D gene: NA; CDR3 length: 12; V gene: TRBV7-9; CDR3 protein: CASSPRSYEQYF; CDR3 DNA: TGTGCCAGCAGCCCACGCTCCTACGAGCAGTACTTC
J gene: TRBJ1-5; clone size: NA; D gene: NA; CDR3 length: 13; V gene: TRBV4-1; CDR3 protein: CASSQEGDQPQHF; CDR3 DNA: TGCGCCAGCAGCCAAGAAGGGGATCAGCCCCAGCATTTT
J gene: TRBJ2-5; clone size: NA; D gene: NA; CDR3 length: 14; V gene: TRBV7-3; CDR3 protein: CASSLLGGQETQYF; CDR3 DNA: TGTGCCAGCAGCTTATTAGGGGGTCAAGAGACCCAGTACTTC
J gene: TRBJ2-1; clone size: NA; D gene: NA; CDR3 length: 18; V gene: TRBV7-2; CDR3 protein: CASSFSPVGSGRYNEQFF; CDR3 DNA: TGTGCCAGCAGCTTCTCCCCTGTGGGCAGCGGAAGGTACAATGAGCAGTTCTTC
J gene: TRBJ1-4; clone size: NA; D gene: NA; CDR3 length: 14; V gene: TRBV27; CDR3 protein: CAIGGGGRNEKLFF; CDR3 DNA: TGTGCCATCGGAGGGGGGGGGCGAAATGAAAAACTGTTTTTT
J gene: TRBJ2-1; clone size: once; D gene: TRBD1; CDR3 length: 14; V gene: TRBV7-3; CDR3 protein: CASSLTRGWDEQFF; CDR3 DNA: TGTGCCAGCAGCTTAACCAGGGGGTGGGATGAGCAGTTCTTC
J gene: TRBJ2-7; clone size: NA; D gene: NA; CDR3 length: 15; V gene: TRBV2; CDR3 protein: CASSEARGGNDEQYF; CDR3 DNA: TGTGCCAGCAGTGAAGCGCGGGGCGGGAACGACGAGCAGTACTTC
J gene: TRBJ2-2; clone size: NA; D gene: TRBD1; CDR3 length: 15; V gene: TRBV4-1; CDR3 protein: CASSLGQGNTGELFF; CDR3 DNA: TGCGCCAGCAGCCTGGGACAGGGAAACACCGGGGAGCTGTTTTTT
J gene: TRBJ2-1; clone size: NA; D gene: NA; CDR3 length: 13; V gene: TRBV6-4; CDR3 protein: CASSEDSYNEQFF; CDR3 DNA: TGTGCCAGCAGTGAGGACAGCTACAATGAGCAGTTCTTC
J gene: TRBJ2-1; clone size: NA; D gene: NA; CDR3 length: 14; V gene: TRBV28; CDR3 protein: CASSLREKYNEQFF; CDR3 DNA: TGTGCCAGCAGTTTAAGGGAGAAGTACAATGAGCAGTTCTTC
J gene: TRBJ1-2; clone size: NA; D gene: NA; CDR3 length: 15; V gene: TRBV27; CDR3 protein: CANSLSRGHGYGYTF; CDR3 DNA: TGTGCCAACAGTTTATCACGGGGGCATGGGTATGGCTACACCTTC
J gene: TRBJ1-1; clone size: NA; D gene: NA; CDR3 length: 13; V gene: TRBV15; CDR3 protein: CATQDTVNTEAFF; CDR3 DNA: TGTGCCACCCAAGACACGGTGAACACTGAAGCTTTCTTT
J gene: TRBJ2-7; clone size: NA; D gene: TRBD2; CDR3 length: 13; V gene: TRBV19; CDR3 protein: CASRLAGAYEQYF; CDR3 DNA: TGTGCCAGTAGATTAGCGGGAGCCTACGAGCAGTACTTC
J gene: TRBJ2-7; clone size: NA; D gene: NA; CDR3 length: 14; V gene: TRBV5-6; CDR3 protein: CASSYGDGAYEQYF; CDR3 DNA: TGTGCCAGCAGCTATGGAGACGGGGCCTACGAGCAGTACTTC
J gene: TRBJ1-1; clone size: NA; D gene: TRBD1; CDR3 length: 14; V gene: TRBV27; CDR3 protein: CASSFSRGDTEAFF; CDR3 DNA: TGTGCCAGCAGTTTTTCCAGGGGGGACACTGAAGCTTTCTTT
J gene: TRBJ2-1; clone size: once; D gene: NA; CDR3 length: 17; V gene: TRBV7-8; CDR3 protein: CASSLVSTSMSYNEQFF; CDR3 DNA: TGTGCCAGCAGCTTAGTATCGACTAGTATGTCCTACAATGAGCAGTTCTTC
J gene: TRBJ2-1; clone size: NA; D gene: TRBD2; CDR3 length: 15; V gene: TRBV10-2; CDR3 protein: CASKPTSGRPGEQFF; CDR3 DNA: TGCGCCAGCAAACCGACTAGCGGGAGACCCGGTGAGCAGTTCTTC
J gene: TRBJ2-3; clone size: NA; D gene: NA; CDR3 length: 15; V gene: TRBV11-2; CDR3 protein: CASSSLVRSTDTQYF; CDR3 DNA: TGTGCCAGCAGCTCCTTGGTCAGATCCACAGATACGCAGTATTTT
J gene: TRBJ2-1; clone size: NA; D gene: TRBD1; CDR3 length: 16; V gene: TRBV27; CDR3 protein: CASSLGPGTGVNEQFF; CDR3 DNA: TGTGCCAGCAGTTTGGGACCCGGGACAGGGGTTAATGAGCAGTTCTTC
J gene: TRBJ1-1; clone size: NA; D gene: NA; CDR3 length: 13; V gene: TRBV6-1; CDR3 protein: CASSEVGGPEAFF; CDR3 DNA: TGTGCCAGCAGTGAAGTGGGGGGCCCTGAAGCTTTCTTT
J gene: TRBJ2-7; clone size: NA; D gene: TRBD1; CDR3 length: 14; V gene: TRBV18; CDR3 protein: CASSPGQGAYEQYF; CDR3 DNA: TGTGCCAGCTCCCCCGGGCAGGGGGCGTACGAGCAGTACTTC
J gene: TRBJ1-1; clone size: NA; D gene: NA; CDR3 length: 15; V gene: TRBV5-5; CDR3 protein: CASSFMIGMNTEAFF; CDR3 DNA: TGTGCCAGCAGCTTTATGATCGGGATGAACACTGAAGCTTTCTTT
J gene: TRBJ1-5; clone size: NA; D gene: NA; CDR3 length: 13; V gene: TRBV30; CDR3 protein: CAWSVGDNQPQHF; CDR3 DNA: TGTGCCTGGAGTGTGGGTGACAATCAGCCCCAGCATTTT
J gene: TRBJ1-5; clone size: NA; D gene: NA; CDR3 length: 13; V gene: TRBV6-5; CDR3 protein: CASSYSVTQPQHF; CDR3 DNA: TGTGCCAGCAGTTACTCTGTCACTCAGCCCCAGCATTTT
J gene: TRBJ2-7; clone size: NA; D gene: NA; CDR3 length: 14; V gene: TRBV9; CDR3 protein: CASSVALEGNEQYF; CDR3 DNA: TGTGCCAGCAGCGTAGCTTTAGAGGGTAACGAGCAGTACTTC
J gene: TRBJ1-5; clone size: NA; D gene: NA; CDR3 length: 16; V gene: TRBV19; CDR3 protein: CASDSLMTYRNQPQHF; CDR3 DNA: TGTGCCAGTGACTCTCTCATGACCTATCGCAATCAGCCCCAGCATTTT
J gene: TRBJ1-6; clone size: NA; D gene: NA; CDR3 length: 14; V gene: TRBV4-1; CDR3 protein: CASSHRDTDFSLHF; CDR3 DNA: TGCGCCAGCAGCCACCGGGACACTGATTTTTCCCTCCACTTT
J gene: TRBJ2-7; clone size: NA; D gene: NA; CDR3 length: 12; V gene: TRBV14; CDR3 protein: CASSQDFYEQYF; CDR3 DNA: TGTGCCAGCAGCCAAGATTTTTACGAGCAGTACTTC
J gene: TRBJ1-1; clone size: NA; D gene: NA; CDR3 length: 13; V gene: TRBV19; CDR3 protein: CASTSRGDTEAFF; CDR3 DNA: TGTGCCAGTACCAGTAGGGGGGACACTGAAGCTTTCTTT
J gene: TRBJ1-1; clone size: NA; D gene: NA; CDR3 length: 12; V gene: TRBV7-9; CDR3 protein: CASSKGWTEAFF; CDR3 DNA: TGTGCCAGCAGCAAGGGGTGGACTGAAGCTTTCTTT
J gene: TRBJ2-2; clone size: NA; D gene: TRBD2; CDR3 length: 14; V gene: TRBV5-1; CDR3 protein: CASSFREGAGELFF; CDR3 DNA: TGCGCCAGCAGCTTCCGGGAGGGTGCCGGGGAGCTGTTTTTT
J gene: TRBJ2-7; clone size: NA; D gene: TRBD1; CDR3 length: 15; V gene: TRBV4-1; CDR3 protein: CASSQPDRGLDEQYF; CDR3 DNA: TGCGCCAGCAGCCAACCCGACAGGGGGCTCGACGAGCAGTACTTC
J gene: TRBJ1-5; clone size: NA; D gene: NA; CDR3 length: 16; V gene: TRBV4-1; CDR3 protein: CASSQEQGTSSQPQHF; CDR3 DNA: TGCGCCAGCAGCCAAGAGCAAGGGACTTCTAGTCAGCCCCAGCATTTT
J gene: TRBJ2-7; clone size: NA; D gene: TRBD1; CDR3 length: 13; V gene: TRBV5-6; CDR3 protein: CASSLGTGYEQYF; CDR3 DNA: TGTGCCAGCAGCTTGGGGACAGGCTACGAGCAGTACTTC
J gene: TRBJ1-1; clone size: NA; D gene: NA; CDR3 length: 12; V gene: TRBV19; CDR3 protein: CASSRWNTEAFF; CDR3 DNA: TGTGCCAGTAGTCGGTGGAACACTGAAGCTTTCTTT
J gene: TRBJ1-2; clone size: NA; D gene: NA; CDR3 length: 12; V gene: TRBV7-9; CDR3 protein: CASSPGVYGYTF; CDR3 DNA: TGTGCCAGCAGCCCGGGGGTCTATGGCTACACCTTC
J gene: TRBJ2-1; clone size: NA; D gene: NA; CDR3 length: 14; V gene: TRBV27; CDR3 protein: CASSFGELNNEQFF; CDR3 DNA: TGTGCCAGCAGTTTTGGGGAGCTTAACAATGAGCAGTTCTTC
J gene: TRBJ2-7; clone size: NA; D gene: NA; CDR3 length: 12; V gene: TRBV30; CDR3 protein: CASDGSSYEQYF; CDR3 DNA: TGTGCCTCAGACGGAAGCTCCTACGAGCAGTACTTC
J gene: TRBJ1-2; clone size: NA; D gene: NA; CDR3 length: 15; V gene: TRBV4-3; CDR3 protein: CASSQGRRTNYGYTF; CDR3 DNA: TGCGCCAGCAGCCAAGGAAGGAGAACTAACTATGGCTACACCTTC
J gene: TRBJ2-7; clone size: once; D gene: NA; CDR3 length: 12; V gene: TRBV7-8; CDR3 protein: CASSLSSYEQYF; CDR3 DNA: TGTGCCAGCAGCTTAAGTAGCTACGAGCAGTACTTC
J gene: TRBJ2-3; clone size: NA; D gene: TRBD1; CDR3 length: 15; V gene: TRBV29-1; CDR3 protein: CSVRYGTGGTDTQYF; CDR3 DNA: TGCAGCGTCCGGTACGGTACAGGGGGCACAGATACGCAGTATTTT
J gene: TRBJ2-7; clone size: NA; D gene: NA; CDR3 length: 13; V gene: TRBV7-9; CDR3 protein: CASSFPGSYEQYF; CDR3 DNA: TGTGCCAGCAGCTTCCCGGGATCTTACGAGCAGTACTTC